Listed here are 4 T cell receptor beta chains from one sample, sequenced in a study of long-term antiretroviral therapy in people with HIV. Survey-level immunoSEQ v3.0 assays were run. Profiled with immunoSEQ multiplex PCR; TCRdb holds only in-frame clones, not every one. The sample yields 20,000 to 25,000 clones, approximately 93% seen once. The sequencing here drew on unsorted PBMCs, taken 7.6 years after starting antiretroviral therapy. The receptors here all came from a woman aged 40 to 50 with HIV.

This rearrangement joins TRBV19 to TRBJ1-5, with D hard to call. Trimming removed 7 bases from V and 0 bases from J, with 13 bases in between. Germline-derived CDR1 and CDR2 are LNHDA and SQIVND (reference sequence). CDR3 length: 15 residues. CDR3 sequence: CASTDTPNSNQPQHF. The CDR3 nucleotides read TGTGCCAGTACTGACACACCAAATAGCAATCAGCCCCAGCATTTT.

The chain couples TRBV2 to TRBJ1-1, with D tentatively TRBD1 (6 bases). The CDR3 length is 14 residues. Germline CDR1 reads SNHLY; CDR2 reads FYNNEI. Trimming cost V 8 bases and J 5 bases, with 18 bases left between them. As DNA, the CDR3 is TGTGCCAGCGGGAGCGGGGGCGCTTCAACTGAAGCTTTCTTT. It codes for CASGSGGASTEAFF.

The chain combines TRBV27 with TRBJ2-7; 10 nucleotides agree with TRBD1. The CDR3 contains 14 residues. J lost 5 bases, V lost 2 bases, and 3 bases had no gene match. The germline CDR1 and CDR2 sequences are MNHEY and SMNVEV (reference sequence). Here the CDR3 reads CASSLGTGVHEQYF. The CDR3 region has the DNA TGTGCCAGCAGTTTAGGGACAGGGGTCCACGAGCAGTACTTC.

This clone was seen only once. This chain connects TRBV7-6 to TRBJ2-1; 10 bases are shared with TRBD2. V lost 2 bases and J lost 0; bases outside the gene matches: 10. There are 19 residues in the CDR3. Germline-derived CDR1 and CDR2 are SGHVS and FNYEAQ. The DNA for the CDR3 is TGTGCCAGCAGCTTATATGAGCGGGGGGGACTGAGCTCCTACAATGAGCAGTTCTTC. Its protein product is CASSLYERGGLSSYNEQFF.